This T cell receptor (beta chain) comes out of a study of T cell responses to AZD1222 COVID-19 vaccine. The table came from immunoSEQ multiplex PCR; TCRdb's copy has only in-frame clones and leaves some out. Among about 150,000 clones, 80% to 95% were seen once, and the ten largest hold roughly 6.2%. The CDR3 extends over 12 amino acids. Trimming removed 5 bases at V and 6 bases at J, with 14 bases between. The V gene's germline CDR1 is GTSNPN and CDR2 SVGIG (reference sequence). This TCR derives from an adult who received the AZD1222 COVID-19 vaccine. The rearrangement links TRBV30 to TRBJ2-7; D gene unclear. Sequencing was performed on peripheral blood, taken 28 days after the second AZD1222 dose. The CDR3 here is CAWHLWNGEQYF. The CDR3 nucleotides are TGTGCCTGGCATTTGTGGAACGGCGAGCAGTACTTC.